This paragraph reports one T cell receptor (beta chain). Its specificity is not known. The assay was immunoSEQ multiplex PCR, and TCRdb's table has in-frame clones only and misses some. Seen here are millions of clones, 90% to 95% observed once, and the top ten hold approximately 0.13%. The sample belongs to a study of shared clonotypes between healthy human individuals. Germline-derived CDR1 and CDR2 are SNHLY and FYNNEI. The CDR3 length is 11 residues. The V and J ends lost 7 bases and 7 bases respectively, with 10 bases between them. CD45RA-negative memory and CD45RA+ naive subsets were split from the CD4+ cells. Points from the study as a whole: For sorted subsets, rarefaction showed incomplete sequencing despite large depth. Relative to their counterparts shared across all four donors, non-shared clonotypes exhibited diminished generation probabilities.

The sequence was collected from a man younger than 35 in good health. The sequencing sample was made of naive CD4+ T cells sorted from blood. Subset described: CD45RA+ positively selected. V is TRBV2 and J is TRBJ2-5, with a tentative D call TRBD2 (6 bases). The CDR3 spells CASTMEGTQYF. The CDR3 DNA reads as TGTGCCAGCACCATGGAGGGGACCCAGTACTTC.